Sequencing of this T cell receptor (beta chain) was carried out in a study of tumor-infiltrating lymphocytes in primary liver carcinoma (dated by TCRdb to about 2017). For context, the study as a whole: Of the five patients, three men and two women aged 30 to 69 years, four had hepatocellular carcinoma and one had combined HCC and intrahepatic cholangiocarcinoma. The five patients had tumors staged T1-T3 N0M0, with maximum diameters ranging from about 4.2 to 11 cm. Samples yielded roughly 3.65 to 7.5 million productive TCRbeta reads; read depth did not differ significantly between tissue types. TCRbeta repertoire sequencing, expression microarrays and whole-exome sequencing were combined in the study across five regions of each liver tumor, with adjacent normal tissue and blood also included. A total of approximately 35 specimens from 5 patients underwent TCRbeta repertoire sequencing, comprising around 25 tumor regions, 5 adjacent noncancerous liver tissues and 5 peripheral blood samples. The approximately 24 tumor region samples were profiled with Agilent mRNA microarrays so that TCRbeta repertoire diversity could be related to the local molecular phenotype. High reproducibility was observed for the technical replicate repertoires, with mean shared-clone rates around 0.9 and correlation coefficients above 0.95. Overall results and qualifications from the work: Only roughly 7-25% of top clones appeared in all five regions of a tumor, which suggests that tumor-infiltrating T cells are spatially heterogeneous. Since the samples were bulk and unsorted, there was no way to compare CD4+ and CD8+ T cell repertoires. Pairs of tumor regions showed greater repertoire overlap (mean roughly 36%) than tumor-adjacent pairs (around 17%) or tumor-blood pairs (roughly 14%), which is consistent with antigen-driven expansion. A significantly larger repertoire fraction was made up by the top 250 clones in tumors than in blood (p = 0.039). The study included only four or five patients, and the authors note findings should be validated in a larger study. Because only the TCR beta chain was sequenced and unpaired alpha chains were not captured, true repertoire diversity is likely underestimated.

Using a constant-region primer and ProtoScript II reverse transcriptase, TCRbeta-specific cDNA was reverse-transcribed from 500 to 650 ng total RNA. TCRbeta libraries were built with three nested multiplex PCR rounds, a slightly modified ARM-PCR procedure. Sample barcodes and Illumina adapters were added in a final 25-cycle PCR with Deep VentR polymerase. Amplicons of 200-500 bp were gel-purified with a QIAquick gel extraction kit before sequencing. An Illumina HiSeq 2500 was used to sequence the TCRbeta amplicons with 250-bp paired-end reads. The authors processed their data as follows. Quality trimming of reads was performed with Trimmomatic v0.33, and paired reads were merged with FLASH v1.2.11 so that full CDR3 sequences could be recovered. MiGEC v1.2.1b assigned V, D and J germline segments to the rearranged TCRbeta sequences. VDJtools v1.0.0 computed clonotype statistics and Shannon-Wiener diversity indices. To reduce sampling bias, subsequent analyses other than the diversity analysis used only the 250 most abundant clonotypes in each sample. TCRdb cleaned the public reads at Q25 with fastp, built clones with MiXCR and kept in-frame beta chains. Merged by CDR3 protein, the rows form single entries marked with the most common genes and DNA. These V and J calls rely on TCRdb rather than the paper's analysis. Here the sample has roughly 100,000 distinct CDR3 sequences; roughly four fifths occur a single time. Together, the top ten hold approximately 20% of the sample.

Without any cell sorting, total RNA and DNA were co-extracted from 20-30 mg of bulk tissue using the AllPrep DNA/RNA mini kit. Surgical resection was performed in China between 2015 and early 2016 on about 5 patients with histopathologically diagnosed primary liver carcinoma. Patients had chronic HBV infection and were treatment-naive at sampling. Five spatially separated regions were sampled per tumor: superior, inferior, left-lateral and right-lateral poles, plus the tumor centre. According to histology, viable tumor cells made up more than 80% of every tumor sample. Each fresh piece of tumor and adjacent tissue was cut in two, with one half stored in RNAlater at -80 degrees C and the other half sent for histology. In regard to this clonotype: The antigen it recognizes is unknown. The sample holds no much larger clone one base away, and base qualities are not on file.

The sample comprised liver tumor tissue from sampling region 3. Sample cell subset or site, as interpreted from the label and publication: tumor region T3, left-lateral pole. This clonotype was sampled from a man between 40 and 49 years old with primary liver carcinoma and hepatitis B virus infection.

The CDR3 protein sequence reads: CASSVIAVQETQYF. The bases read TGCGCCAGCAGCGTAATAGCTGTACAAGAGACCCAGTACTTC. The receptor chain draws on TRBV5-1 and TRBJ2-5; a confident D gene designation cannot be given. Trimming takes 4 bases from V and 2 bases from J, and the germline ends sit 12 bases apart. Including the terminal cysteine and phenylalanine, the CDR3 comprises 14 residues. Left in the record is the CDR3 DNA by itself, 42 bases read in frame from the first base. The germline V gene yields SGHRS for CDR1 and YFSETQ for CDR2.